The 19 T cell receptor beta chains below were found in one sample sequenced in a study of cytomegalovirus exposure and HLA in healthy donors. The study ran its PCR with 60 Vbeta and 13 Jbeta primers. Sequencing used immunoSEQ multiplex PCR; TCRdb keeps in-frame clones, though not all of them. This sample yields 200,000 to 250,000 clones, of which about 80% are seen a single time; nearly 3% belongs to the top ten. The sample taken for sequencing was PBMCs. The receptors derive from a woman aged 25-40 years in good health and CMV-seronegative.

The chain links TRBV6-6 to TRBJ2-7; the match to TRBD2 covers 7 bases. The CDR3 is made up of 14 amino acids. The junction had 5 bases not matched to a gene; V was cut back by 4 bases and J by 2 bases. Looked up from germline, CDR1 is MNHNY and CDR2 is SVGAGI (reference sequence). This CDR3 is CASSSLADAYEQYF. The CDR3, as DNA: TGTGCCAGCAGTTCCCTAGCGGATGCCTACGAGCAGTACTTC.

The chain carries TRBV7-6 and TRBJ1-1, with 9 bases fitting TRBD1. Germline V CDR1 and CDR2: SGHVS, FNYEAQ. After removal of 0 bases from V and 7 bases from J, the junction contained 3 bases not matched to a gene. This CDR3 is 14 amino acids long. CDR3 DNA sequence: TGTGCCAGCAGCTTAGCCCCGACAGGGGGTGAAGCTTTCTTT. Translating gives CASSLAPTGGEAFF.

Here the CDR3 DNA reads TGTGCCAGCAGTTACTCGAACAGGGGGGGAACCCAGTACTTC. The encoded protein is CASSYSNRGGTQYF. The J gene is TRBJ2-5, the V gene TRBV6-5; D is possibly TRBD1 (8 bases). Trimming removed 0 bases at V and 8 bases at J, with 13 bases between. The CDR3 runs to 14 residues. Germline V gene data show CDR1 as MNHEY and CDR2 as SVGAGI.

CDR3 sequence: CASSMSPQGALGGYTF. Written as DNA, the CDR3 is TGTGCCAGTAGTATGAGCCCTCAGGGGGCATTGGGTGGCTACACCTTC. V usage is TRBV19 and J usage is TRBJ1-2; 8 bases are a match to TRBD1. Germline CDR1 LNHDA, CDR2 SQIVND (reference sequence). This CDR3 has 16 residues. J lost 7 bases, V lost 3 bases, and 13 bases had no gene match.

The DNA of the CDR3 is TGTGCCAGCAGTTACTCGAAGGGGGCGGCTTTCTTT. Its protein product is CASSYSKGAAFF. The V call is TRBV6-6, the J call TRBJ1-1, with 7 positions matching TRBD1. In germline, CDR1 is MNHNY, CDR2 SVGAGI (reference sequence). V shed 0 bases and J 11 bases; nucleotides not matched to a gene: 3. The CDR3 is 12 residues long.

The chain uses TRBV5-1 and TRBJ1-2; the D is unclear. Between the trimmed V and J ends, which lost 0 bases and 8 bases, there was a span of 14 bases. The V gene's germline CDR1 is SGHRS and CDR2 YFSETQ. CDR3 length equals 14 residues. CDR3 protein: CASSLAEGGYGYTF. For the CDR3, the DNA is TGCGCCAGCAGCTTGGCCGAGGGTGGCTACGGCTACACCTTC. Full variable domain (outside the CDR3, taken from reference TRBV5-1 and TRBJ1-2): KAGVTQTPRYLIKTRGQQVTLSCSPISGHRSVSWYQQTPGQGLQFLFEYFSETQRNKGNFPGRFSGRQFSNSRSEMNVSTLELGDSALYLCASSLAEGGYGYTFGSGTRLTVV.

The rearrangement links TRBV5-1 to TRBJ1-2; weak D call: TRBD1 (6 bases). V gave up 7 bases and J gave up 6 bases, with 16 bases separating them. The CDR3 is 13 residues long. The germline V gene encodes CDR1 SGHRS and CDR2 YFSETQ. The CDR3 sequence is CASANGGLNGYTF. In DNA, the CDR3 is TGCGCCAGCGCCAACGGGGGGCTTAATGGCTACACCTTC.

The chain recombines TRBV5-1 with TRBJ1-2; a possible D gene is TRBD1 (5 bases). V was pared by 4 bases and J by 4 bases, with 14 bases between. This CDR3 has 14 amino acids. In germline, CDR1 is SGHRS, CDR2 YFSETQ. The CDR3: CASSPGGPLYGYTF. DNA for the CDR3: TGCGCCAGCAGCCCGGGGGGTCCTCTCTATGGCTACACCTTC.

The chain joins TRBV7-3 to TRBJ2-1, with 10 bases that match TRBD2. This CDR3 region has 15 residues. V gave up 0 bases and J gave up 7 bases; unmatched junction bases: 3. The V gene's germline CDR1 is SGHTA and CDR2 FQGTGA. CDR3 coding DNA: TGTGCCAGCAGCTTAACCAGCGGGGGGGCAAATGAGCAGTTCTTC. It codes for CASSLTSGGANEQFF.

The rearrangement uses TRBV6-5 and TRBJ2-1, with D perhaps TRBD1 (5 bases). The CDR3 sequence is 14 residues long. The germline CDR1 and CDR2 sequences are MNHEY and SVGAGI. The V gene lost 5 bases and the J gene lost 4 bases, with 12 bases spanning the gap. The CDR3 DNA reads TGTGCCAGCAGTCCCGGACACGCTTACAATGAGCAGTTCTTC. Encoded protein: CASSPGHAYNEQFF.

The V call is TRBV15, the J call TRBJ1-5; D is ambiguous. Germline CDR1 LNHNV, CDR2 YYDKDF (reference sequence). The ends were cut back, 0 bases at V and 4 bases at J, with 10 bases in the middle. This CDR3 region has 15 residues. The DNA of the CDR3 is TGTGCCACCAGCAGAGATCGGCAGGAAAATCAGCCCCAGCATTTT. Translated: CATSRDRQENQPQHF.

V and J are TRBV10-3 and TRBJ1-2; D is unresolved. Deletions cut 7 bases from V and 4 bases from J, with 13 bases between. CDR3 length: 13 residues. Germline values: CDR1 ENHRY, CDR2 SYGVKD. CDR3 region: CAIKSGESYGYTF. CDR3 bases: TGTGCCATCAAATCCGGGGAGAGCTATGGCTACACCTTC.

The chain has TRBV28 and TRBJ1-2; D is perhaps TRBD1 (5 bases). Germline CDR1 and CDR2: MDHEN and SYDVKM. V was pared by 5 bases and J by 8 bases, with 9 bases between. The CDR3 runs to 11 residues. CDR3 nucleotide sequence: TGTGCCAGCAGTGGGGGGGGAGGCTACACCTTC. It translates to CASSGGGGYTF.

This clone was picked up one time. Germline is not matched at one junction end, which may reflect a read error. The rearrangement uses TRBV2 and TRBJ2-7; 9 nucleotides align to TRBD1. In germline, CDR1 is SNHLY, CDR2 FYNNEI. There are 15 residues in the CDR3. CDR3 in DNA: TGTGCCAGCAGTCAAGCCGGACAGGGGACGTACGAGCAGTACTTC. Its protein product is CASSQAGQGTYEQYF.

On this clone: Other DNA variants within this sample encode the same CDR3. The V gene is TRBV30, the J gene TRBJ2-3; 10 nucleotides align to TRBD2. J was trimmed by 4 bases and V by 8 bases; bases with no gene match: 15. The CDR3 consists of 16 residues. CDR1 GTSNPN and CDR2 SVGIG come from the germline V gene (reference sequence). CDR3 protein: CAGTLASGSSPDTQYF. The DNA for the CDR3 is TGTGCCGGTACCCTGGCTAGCGGGAGTAGTCCAGATACGCAGTATTTT.

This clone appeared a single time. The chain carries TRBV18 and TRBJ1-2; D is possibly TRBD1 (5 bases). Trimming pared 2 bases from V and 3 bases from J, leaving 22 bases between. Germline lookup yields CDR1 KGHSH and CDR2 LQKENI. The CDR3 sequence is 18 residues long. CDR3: CASSPTSRERKGYYGYTF. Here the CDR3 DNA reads TGTGCCAGCTCACCAACTTCCAGGGAAAGAAAGGGCTACTATGGCTACACCTTC.

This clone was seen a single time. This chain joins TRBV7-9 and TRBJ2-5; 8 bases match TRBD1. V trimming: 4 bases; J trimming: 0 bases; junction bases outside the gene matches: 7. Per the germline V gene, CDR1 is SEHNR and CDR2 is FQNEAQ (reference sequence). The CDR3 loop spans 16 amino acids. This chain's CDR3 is CASSSRQGRYQETQYF. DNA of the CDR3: TGTGCCAGCAGCTCCCGACAGGGGCGATACCAAGAGACCCAGTACTTC. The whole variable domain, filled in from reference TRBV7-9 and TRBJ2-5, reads DTGVSQNPRHKITKRGQNVTFRCDPISEHNRLYWYRQTLGQGPEFLTYFQNEAQLEKSRLLSDRFSAERPKGSFSTLEIQRTEQGDSAMYLCASSSRQGRYQETQYFGPGTRLLVL.

CDR3 residues: CASTWRAGAGELFF. For the CDR3, the DNA is TGTGCCAGCACCTGGAGGGCCGGGGCCGGGGAGCTGTTTTTT. The V gene is TRBV25-1, the J gene TRBJ2-2, with TRBD2 as a possible D gene (6 bases). From germline, CDR1 is MGHDK and CDR2 SYGVNS. The CDR3 is 14 amino acids. The germline V and J ends were trimmed by 7 bases and 6 bases, with 15 bases remaining between them.

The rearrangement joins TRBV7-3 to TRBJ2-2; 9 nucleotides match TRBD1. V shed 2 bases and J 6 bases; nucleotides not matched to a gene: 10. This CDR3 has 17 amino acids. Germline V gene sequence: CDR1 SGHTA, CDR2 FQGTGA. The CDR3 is CASSLRVWDRVAGELFF. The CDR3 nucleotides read TGTGCCAGCAGCTTACGGGTTTGGGACAGGGTTGCCGGGGAGCTGTTTTTT.